This T cell receptor (beta chain) was sequenced for a study of blood T cell repertoires in COVID-19. There are 17 residues in the CDR3. Germline V gene lookup returns CDR1 MNHEY and CDR2 SMNVEV (reference sequence). J gave up 2 bases and V 4 bases, and 11 bases lay outside the gene matches. In the study's own analysis: Researchers report that nucleated cell counts were estimated from reference gene primer amplification. The repertoire was sequenced with immunoSEQ multiplex PCR; TCRdb's copy has only in-frame clones and lacks some. V and J calls and clone size follow that table, whereas D and trimming were derived from the DNA. The sample carries nearly 350,000 clones, about 90% recorded once. This clone was seen only a few times.

The clonotype originates from a woman in her twenties or thirties who had recovered from COVID-19. Specimen: PBMCs or T cells enriched from blood (not recorded which). This chain uses TRBV27 with TRBJ2-7; 10 nucleotides line up with TRBD2. CDR3 in amino acids: CASSSSPSGGHPYEQYF. DNA for the CDR3: TGTGCCAGCAGTTCCAGCCCTAGCGGGGGCCACCCCTACGAGCAGTACTTC.